This entry lists 23 T cell receptor beta chains sequenced from one sample in a study of blood T cell repertoires in COVID-19 (TCRdb year 2020). Libraries were prepared through the immunoSEQ multiplex PCR assay. The immuneACCESS repertoire file appears here via TCRdb, limited to in-frame rearrangements. These files lack a portion of the clones; in checked studies, under half of the deficit traces to unresolved V genes, and the cause of the others is not known. The sample profile shows some 150,000 clones; 65% to 85% of them were found once. Of the sample, approximately 13% is held by the ten largest clones. Sample: peripheral blood. These receptors all stem from a woman older than 75 with acute or convalescent COVID-19.

J is TRBJ2-7 and V is TRBV3-1 (or the pseudogene TRBV3-2); 12 bases align to TRBD2. CDR1 and CDR2 from the germline V gene are LGHDT and YNNKEL (reference sequence). The V segment lost 4 bases and the J segment 2 bases; nucleotides outside the gene matches: 12. The CDR3 runs 18 residues. CDR3 sequence reads: CASSPHPSGGAGAYEQYF. CDR3 bases: TGTGCCAGCAGCCCGCATCCTAGCGGGGGGGCAGGAGCCTACGAGCAGTACTTC.

V usage is TRBV19 and J usage is TRBJ1-1; 7 nucleotides match TRBD1. This CDR3 is built from 14 residues. J was trimmed by 7 bases and V by 3 bases; bases with no gene match: 8. In germline, CDR1 is LNHDA, CDR2 SQIVND (reference sequence). The CDR3 protein is CASSIGQAPVEAFF. The CDR3 bases are TGTGCCAGTAGTATCGGACAGGCGCCGGTTGAAGCTTTCTTT. Looking up the rest from reference TRBV19 and TRBJ1-1 gives the full variable domain: DGGITQSPKYLFRKEGQNVTLSCEQNLNHDAMYWYRQDPGQGLRLIYYSQIVNDFQKGDIAEGYSVSREKKESFPLTVTSAQKNPTAFYLCASSIGQAPVEAFFGQGTRLTVV.

This sequence joins TRBV19 and TRBJ1-2; 9 nucleotides match TRBD1. This CDR3 region has 19 residues. The trim removed 5 bases at V and 6 bases at J, leaving 22 bases unmatched. Germline loops: CDR1 LNHDA, CDR2 SQIVND (reference sequence). The CDR3 DNA reads TGTGCCAGTAGTCGGACACAGGGGGCGCGACGATCCGGAGGACATGGCTACACCTTC. This sequence encodes CASSRTQGARRSGGHGYTF.

The J gene is TRBJ2-1, the V gene TRBV19; the match to TRBD1 covers 7 bases. Germline CDR1 LNHDA, CDR2 SQIVND (reference sequence). The V segment lost 6 bases and the J segment 9 bases; nucleotides outside the gene matches: 8. The CDR3 spans 13 residues. The CDR3 is CASRPTGSVEQFF. The DNA for the CDR3 is TGTGCCAGTAGGCCGACAGGGTCGGTTGAGCAGTTCTTC.

The V and J genes are TRBV4-1 and TRBJ1-5; maybe TRBD1 (6 bases). V lost 6 bases to trimming and J lost 1 base, with 13 bases between them. Germline V gene lookup returns CDR1 MGHRA and CDR2 YSYEKL. CDR3 length equals 15 residues. The CDR3 DNA follows: TGCGCCAGCAGGAGGACAGCAGGAAGCAATCAGCCCCAGCATTTT. Protein: CASRRTAGSNQPQHF.

Turning to this clone: Other DNA sequences in the sample encode the same CDR3. The chain combines TRBV27 with TRBJ2-2; TRBD2 aligns across 7 bases. Germline lookup yields CDR1 MNHEY and CDR2 SMNVEV (reference sequence). The V segment lost 3 bases and the J segment 1 base; nucleotides outside the gene matches: 2. The CDR3 spans 15 residues. CDR3: CASSLGRGNTGELFF. CDR3 DNA sequence: TGTGCCAGCAGTTTGGGGAGGGGGAACACCGGGGAGCTGTTTTTT.

As DNA, the CDR3 is TGTGCCAGCAGCGGCCGGGAGCGCCTCACCTACGAGCAGTACTTC. As protein: CASSGRERLTYEQYF. The V call is TRBV6-5, the J call TRBJ2-7; possibly TRBD2 for D (6 bases). The CDR3 contains 15 residues. Trimming took off 6 bases at V and 2 bases at J, with 17 bases between the two ends. The germline gives CDR1 MNHEY, CDR2 SVGAGI.

The chain couples TRBV28 to TRBJ1-1; 9 nucleotides agree with TRBD1. The V gene end was trimmed by 5 bases and the J gene end by 1 base; junction bases not matched to a gene: 8. The CDR3 totals 16 residues. Germline-derived CDR1 and CDR2 are MDHEN and SYDVKM. CDR3 residues: CASSPGQGRANTEAFF. The CDR3, as DNA: TGTGCCAGCAGTCCTGGACAGGGGAGGGCGAACACTGAAGCTTTCTTT. Full variable domain (rest looked up from reference TRBV28 and TRBJ1-1): DVKVTQSSRYLVKRTGEKVFLECVQDMDHENMFWYRQDPGLGLRLIYFSYDVKMKEKGDIPEGYSVSREKKERFSLILESASTNQTSMYLCASSPGQGRANTEAFFGQGTRLTVV.

This chain links TRBV7-8 with TRBJ2-7; TRBD2 matches at 9 bases. After removal of 2 bases from V and 7 bases from J, the junction contained 9 bases not matched to a gene. Germline CDR1 is SGHVS and CDR2 is FQNEAQ. The CDR3 is 15 residues long. CDR3 sequence: CASSLLVAGVQEQYF. DNA of the CDR3: TGTGCCAGCAGCTTATTGGTAGCGGGAGTTCAGGAGCAGTACTTC.

The chain recombines TRBV24-1 with TRBJ1-3; 7 bases match TRBD1. V gave up 3 bases and J gave up 3 bases; unmatched junction bases: 1. This CDR3 has 14 amino acids. CDR1 is KGHDR, CDR2 SFDVKD, per germline. The CDR3 DNA reads as TGTGCCACCAGTGATGACAGGGATGGAAACACCATATATTTT. It yields the protein CATSDDRDGNTIYF.

The chain has TRBV19 and TRBJ2-3; 7 bases agree with TRBD1. Germline V gene sequence: CDR1 LNHDA, CDR2 SQIVND (reference sequence). The CDR3 extends over 14 amino acids. The junction had 7 bases not matched to a gene; V was cut back by 6 bases and J by 4 bases. The DNA for the CDR3 is TGTGCCAGTAGGAAGGGGGCGGTTTCAGATACGCAGTATTTT. Translated: CASRKGAVSDTQYF. Filled out from reference TRBV19 and TRBJ2-3, the complete variable domain reads DGGITQSPKYLFRKEGQNVTLSCEQNLNHDAMYWYRQDPGQGLRLIYYSQIVNDFQKGDIAEGYSVSREKKESFPLTVTSAQKNPTAFYLCASRKGAVSDTQYFGPGTRLTVL.

This clone was counted once. The V call is TRBV27, the J call TRBJ1-2; 7 nucleotides match TRBD1. This CDR3 spans 14 amino acids. The J segment lost 6 bases and the V segment lost 4 bases, leaving 8 bases of the junction unmatched. From germline, CDR1 is MNHEY and CDR2 SMNVEV (reference sequence). The DNA for the CDR3 is TGTGCCAGCAGTTCCACCCACAGGGGAGATGGCTACACCTTC. As protein: CASSSTHRGDGYTF.

The chain links TRBV5-6 to TRBJ2-3; 12 positions match TRBD2. The CDR3 sequence is 16 residues long. The V segment lost 4 bases and the J segment 1 base; nucleotides outside the gene matches: 4. Germline V gene data show CDR1 as SGHDT and CDR2 as YYEEEE. CDR3 DNA sequence: TGTGCCAGCAGCGCGCGGACTAGCGGGGGCACAGATACGCAGTATTTT. It encodes CASSARTSGGTDTQYF.

The chain has TRBV6-5 and TRBJ1-5; D may be TRBD1 (6 bases). V was pared by 5 bases and J by 4 bases, with 12 bases between. There are 14 residues in the CDR3. Germline V CDR1 and CDR2: MNHEY, SVGAGI. This chain's CDR3 is CASSTNRENQPQHF. Written as DNA, the CDR3 is TGTGCCAGCAGTACTAACAGGGAAAATCAGCCCCAGCATTTT.

This chain links TRBV4-1 with TRBJ1-1; TRBD1 matches at 7 bases. The CDR3 consists of 16 residues. Trimming at V came to 4 bases and at J to 2 bases, leaving 10 bases not matched to a gene. Germline V gene lookup returns CDR1 MGHRA and CDR2 YSYEKL. CDR3 in DNA: TGCGCCAGCAGCCCCTCCGGGACAGAACTTAACACTGAAGCTTTCTTT. Protein product: CASSPSGTELNTEAFF.

The chain recombines TRBV10-2 with TRBJ1-5, with 12 bases that match TRBD1. Germline assignment: CDR1 WSHSY and CDR2 SAAADI. This CDR3 region has 18 residues. V lost 6 bases, J lost 0 bases, and 9 bases stayed unmatched. DNA of the CDR3: TGCGCCAGCAGGGCTGGGACAGGGGGCACCTATAGCAATCAGCCCCAGCATTTT. Residues: CASRAGTGGTYSNQPQHF.

The chain recombines TRBV5-1 with TRBJ2-5, with 7 bases lining up with TRBD1. There are 14 residues in the CDR3. From germline, CDR1 is SGHRS and CDR2 YFSETQ. With 2 bases clipped from V and 0 bases from J, the junction kept 1 base outside the gene matches. CDR3 loop: CASSFQGDQETQYF. DNA of the CDR3: TGCGCCAGCAGCTTTCAGGGGGACCAAGAGACCCAGTACTTC.

This chain links TRBV11-3 with TRBJ2-7, with 8 bases fitting TRBD2. Germline lookup yields CDR1 SGHNT and CDR2 YENEEA. The CDR3 has 15 residues. J was trimmed by 2 bases and V by 4 bases; bases with no gene match: 7. The CDR3 DNA reads TGTGCCAGCAGCTCACACAGCGGGGGCCCCTACGAGCAGTACTTC. Translated, it gives CASSSHSGGPYEQYF. Drawing the rest from reference TRBV11-3 and TRBJ2-7, the complete variable domain is EAGVVQSPRYKIIEKKQPVAFWCNPISGHNTLYWYLQNLGQGPELLIRYENEEAVDDSQLPKDRFSAERLKGVDSTLKIQPAELGDSAVYLCASSSHSGGPYEQYFGPGTRLTVT.

V usage is TRBV24-1 and J usage is TRBJ2-3; 9 bases line up with TRBD1. The V gene end was trimmed by 2 bases and the J gene end by 1 base; junction bases not matched to a gene: 3. There are 16 residues in the CDR3. CDR1 and CDR2 from the germline V gene are KGHDR and SFDVKD. The DNA of the CDR3 is TGTGCCACCAGTGATTCCTGGACAGGGGGCACAGATACGCAGTATTTT. Protein product: CATSDSWTGGTDTQYF.

The chain carries TRBV6-5 and TRBJ2-7; 7 bases fit TRBD2. This CDR3 has 14 amino acids. In germline, CDR1 is MNHEY, CDR2 SVGAGI. The V and J ends lost 3 bases and 5 bases, in that order; junction bases with no gene match: 7. CDR3 loop: CASSYRGRANEQYF. The CDR3 DNA reads TGTGCCAGCAGTTATCGTGGGAGGGCCAACGAGCAGTACTTC.

CDR3 protein: CASSSTGGGNTIYF. CDR3 in DNA: TGTGCCAGCAGCTCGACAGGGGGAGGAAACACCATATATTTT. V gene TRBV7-9 combines with J gene TRBJ1-3, with 9 bases that match TRBD1. V was clipped by 4 bases and J by 4 bases; unmatched bases: 2. The germline gives CDR1 SEHNR, CDR2 FQNEAQ (reference sequence). The CDR3 sequence is 14 residues long.

V and J are TRBV29-1 and TRBJ1-2, with 8 bases aligning to TRBD1. The CDR3 consists of 14 residues. The germline V gene has CDR1 SQVTM and CDR2 ANQGSEA. The junction had 7 bases not matched to a gene; V was cut back by 3 bases and J by 4 bases. The DNA of the CDR3 is TGCAGCGTTGACGCGGGACAGGCAAGCTATGGCTACACCTTC. Protein product: CSVDAGQASYGYTF.

The V and J genes are TRBV28 and TRBJ2-5; D might be TRBD1 (7 bases). This CDR3 is built from 15 residues. Trimming left V 7 bases short and J 5 bases short, with 20 bases between. Per the germline V gene, CDR1 is MDHEN and CDR2 is SYDVKM. Here the CDR3 DNA reads TGTGCCAGCAAGGGTTGGACGACAGGGAGGGAGACCCAGTACTTC. Translated, it gives CASKGWTTGRETQYF.